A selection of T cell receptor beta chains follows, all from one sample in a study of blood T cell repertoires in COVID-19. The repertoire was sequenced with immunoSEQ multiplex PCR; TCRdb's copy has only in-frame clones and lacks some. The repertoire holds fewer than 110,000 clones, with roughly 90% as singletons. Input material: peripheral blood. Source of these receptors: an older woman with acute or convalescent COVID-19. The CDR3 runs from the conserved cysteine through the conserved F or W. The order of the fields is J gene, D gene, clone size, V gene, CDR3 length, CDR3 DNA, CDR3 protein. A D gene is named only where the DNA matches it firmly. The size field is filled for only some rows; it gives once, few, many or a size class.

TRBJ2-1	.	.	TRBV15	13	TGTGCCACCAGCAGAGATTATGAGTTTGAGCAGTTCTTC	CATSRDYEFEQFF
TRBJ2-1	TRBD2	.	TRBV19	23	TGTGCCAGTAGTATAGGGCCCGCTAGCGGGAGCCAAGGGTTTTTTAGCTCCTACAATGAGCAGTTCTTC	CASSIGPASGSQGFFSSYNEQFF
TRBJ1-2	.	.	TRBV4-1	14	TGCGCCAGCAGCCAATCTGGGGGGATCTATGGCTACACCTTC	CASSQSGGIYGYTF
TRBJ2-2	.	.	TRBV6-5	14	TGTGCCAGCTTTTTTCGAGGGAGCCCCGGGGAGCTGTTTTTT	CASFFRGSPGELFF
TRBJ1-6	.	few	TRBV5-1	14	TGCGCCAGCAGCTTAGTGGGTGGGAGCTCACCCCTCCACTTT	CASSLVGGSSPLHF
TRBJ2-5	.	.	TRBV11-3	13	TGTGCCAGCAGCTTAGGCGCCCGCGAGACCCAGTACTTC	CASSLGARETQYF
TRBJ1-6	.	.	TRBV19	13	TGTGCCAGTAGACAACAACAGGGATCACCCCTCCACTTT	CASRQQQGSPLHF
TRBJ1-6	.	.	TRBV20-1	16	TGCAGTGCTAGTTCGGGGGGGGCATCCTATAATTCACCCCTCCACTTT	CSASSGGASYNSPLHF
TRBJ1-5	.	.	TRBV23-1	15	TGCGCCACCCATAAGCCCGGGGAGCCCGGGGAGCCCCAGCATTTT	CATHKPGEPGEPQHF
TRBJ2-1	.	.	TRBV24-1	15	TGTGCCACCAGTGGTTCCTGGCAATTCTACAATGAGCAGTTCTTC	CATSGSWQFYNEQFF
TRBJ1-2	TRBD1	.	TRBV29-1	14	TGCAGCGTCGAGACAGGGATAGCTAACTATGGCTACACCTTC	CSVETGIANYGYTF
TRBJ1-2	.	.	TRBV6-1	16	TGTGCCAGCAGTGAAGAGGAGGGGCAGGCCTACTATGGCTACACCTTC	CASSEEEGQAYYGYTF
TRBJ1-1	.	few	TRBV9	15	TGTGCCAGCAGCGTAGGGGGACAATTGAACACTGAAGCTTTCTTT	CASSVGGQLNTEAFF
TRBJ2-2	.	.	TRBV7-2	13	TGTGCCAGCAGTCTTAAGGGGTCCGGGGAGCTGTTTTTT	CASSLKGSGELFF
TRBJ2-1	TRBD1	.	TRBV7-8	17	TGTGCCAGCAGCTTAGCGGGGGGGACAGGGGGCCTAGGGGAGCAGTTCTTC	CASSLAGGTGGLGEQFF
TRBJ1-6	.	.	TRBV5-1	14	TGCGCCAGCAGCTTTGGGGGGGCTGATTCACCCCTCCACTTT	CASSFGGADSPLHF
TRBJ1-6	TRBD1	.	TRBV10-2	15	TGCGCCAGCAGTGAGTCAGGACAGGGACTTTCACCCCTCCACTTT	CASSESGQGLSPLHF
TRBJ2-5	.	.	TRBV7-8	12	TGTGCCAGCAGCTTAGTAGAGGAGACCCAGTACTTC	CASSLVEETQYF
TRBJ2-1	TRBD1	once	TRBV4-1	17	TGCGCCAGCAGCTCCCGGACAGGGGATCTAATTCCAGATGAGCAGTTCTTC	CASSSRTGDLIPDEQFF
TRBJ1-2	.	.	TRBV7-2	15	TGTGCCAGCAGCTTAGTTGTAGGAGTCGGATATGGCTACACCTTC	CASSLVVGVGYGYTF
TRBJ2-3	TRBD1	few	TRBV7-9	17	TGTGCCAGCAGCTCACCTGCCCGGGCCAGGGGGATTCATACGCAGTATTTT	CASSSPARARGIHTQYF
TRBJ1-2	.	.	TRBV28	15	TGTGCCAGCAGAGCCTTTAAGGAGGGAAGAGGAGGCTACACCTTC	CASRAFKEGRGGYTF
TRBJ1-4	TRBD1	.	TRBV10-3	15	TGTGCCATCAGTGAGTACGGACAGGGGAATGAAAAACTGTTTTTT	CAISEYGQGNEKLFF
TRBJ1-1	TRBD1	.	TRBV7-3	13	TGTGCCAGCAGCTCACGACAGGGGGGTCAAGCTTTCTTT	CASSSRQGGQAFF
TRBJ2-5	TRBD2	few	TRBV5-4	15	TGTGCCAGCAGCTTGGAGCGGGGCTTACAAGAGACCCAGTACTTC	CASSLERGLQETQYF
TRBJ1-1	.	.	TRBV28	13	TGTGCCAGCAGTGCCCCCGGGGTCACTGAAGCTTTCTTT	CASSAPGVTEAFF
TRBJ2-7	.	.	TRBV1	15	TGCACCAGCAGCCAAGATTCTCGGGAGGGCCTCGAGCAGTACTTC	CTSSQDSREGLEQYF
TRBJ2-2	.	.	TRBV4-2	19	TGTGCCAGCAGCCAAGTCAAGGGCAGCGGAGAGTTTAACACCGGGGAGCTGTTTTTT	CASSQVKGSGEFNTGELFF
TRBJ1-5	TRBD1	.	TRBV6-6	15	TGTGCCAGCAGTCAACGACAGGGTTCAAATCAGCCCCAGCATTTT	CASSQRQGSNQPQHF
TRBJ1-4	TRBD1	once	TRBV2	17	TGTGCCAGCAGTCACCCGGGACAGGGGGCAACTAATGAAAAACTGTTTTTT	CASSHPGQGATNEKLFF
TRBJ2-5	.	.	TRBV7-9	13	TGTGCCAGCAGCTTAGGCAGGTGGGAGACCCAGTACTTC	CASSLGRWETQYF
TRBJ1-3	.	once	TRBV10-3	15	TGTGCCATCACCCTGGGACATGGCTCTGGAAACACCATATATTTT	CAITLGHGSGNTIYF
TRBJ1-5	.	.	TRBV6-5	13	TGTGCCAGCAGTCTAGACAGTAATCAGCCCCAGCATTTT	CASSLDSNQPQHF
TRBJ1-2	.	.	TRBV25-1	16	TGTGCCAGCAGTGAATGGCGGTCGGCTACTAACTATGGCTACACCTTC	CASSEWRSATNYGYTF
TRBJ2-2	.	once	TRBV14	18	TGTGCCAGCAGCCTCCGACGGGGACAACTCGCGAACACCGGGGAGCTGTTTTTT	CASSLRRGQLANTGELFF